The source of this TCR beta chain is a study of T cells in Graves' hyperthyroidism and ophthalmopathy. General study findings and limits: Among clonotypes expanded in thyroid above 0.001, most were also found in blood.

TCR beta CDR3 region amplification was performed from RNA transcripts. First-round RT-PCR with HTBI primers amplified the TCR CDR3 region. From the multiplex PCR reads, TCRdb called clonotypes with MiXCR, one entry per CDR3 protein. Among about 480,000 distinct CDR3 sequences listed, 13% to 15% were seen once. This clonotype was detected only a few times. What it binds is unknown. The CDR3 is made up of 15 amino acids. The germline V gene has CDR1 LGHDT and CDR2 YNNKEL (reference sequence). V was trimmed by 4 bases and J by 1 base, leaving 11 bases between them. This chain uses TRBV3-1 with TRBJ1-3; D call uncertain. The sequenced sample consisted of blood. This receptor was identified in a woman in her late teens or twenties with Graves' hyperthyroidism. CDR3 amino acids: CASSPNTVSGNTIYF. CDR3 bases: TGTGCCAGCAGCCCCAATACCGTTTCTGGAAACACCATATATTTT.